Listed below are T cell receptor beta chains from one sample, sequenced in a study of shared clonotypes between healthy human individuals. Some clones are missing from TCRdb's copy, which holds only in-frame ones; the method was immunoSEQ multiplex PCR. The table has fewer than 3 million clones, 80% to 95% seen once. The sequencing sample was made of naive CD4+ T cells from PBMCs. These receptors originate from a man in his late teens or twenties in good health. Some clones in this sample may be carry-over from other donors' samples. The CDR3 runs from the conserved cysteine through the conserved F or W. Fields, in order: D gene, V gene, clone size, J gene, CDR3 protein, CDR3 DNA. The D gene is left open where the match is weak. The listing skips clone size in some rows; elsewhere it reads once, few, many or a size class.

d_call: -
v_call: TRBV18
clone_size: -
j_call: TRBJ2-7
cdr3_aa: CASSLKSDTYRPREQYF
cdr3_nt: TGTGCCAGCTCACTGAAAAGCGACACGTACCGTCCGAGGGAGCAGTACTTC

d_call: TRBD2
v_call: TRBV7-3
clone_size: -
j_call: TRBJ2-2
cdr3_aa: CASSSNLLAGDTGELFF
cdr3_nt: TGTGCCAGCAGCTCCAACCTCCTAGCGGGAGACACCGGGGAGCTGTTTTTT

d_call: -
v_call: TRBV28
clone_size: -
j_call: TRBJ2-7
cdr3_aa: CARLTGNF
cdr3_nt: TGTGCCAGACTAACAGGAAACTTC

d_call: TRBD2
v_call: TRBV7-3
clone_size: -
j_call: TRBJ2-1
cdr3_aa: CASSTGLSSYNEQFF
cdr3_nt: TGTGCCAGCAGCACGGGACTATCCTCCTACAATGAGCAGTTCTTC

d_call: -
v_call: TRBV28
clone_size: few
j_call: TRBJ1-1
cdr3_aa: CASSLGTANTEAFF
cdr3_nt: TGTGCCAGCAGTTTAGGTACAGCGAACACTGAAGCTTTCTTT

d_call: TRBD2
v_call: TRBV7-2
clone_size: -
j_call: TRBJ2-3
cdr3_aa: CASSLGTSRNTDTQYF
cdr3_nt: TGTGCCAGCAGCTTGGGGACTAGCAGAAACACAGATACGCAGTATTTT

d_call: -
v_call: TRBV18
clone_size: -
j_call: TRBJ1-1
cdr3_aa: CASSLFPILTEAFF
cdr3_nt: TGTGCCAGCTCACTCTTTCCCATACTAACTGAAGCTTTCTTT

d_call: -
v_call: TRBV29-1
clone_size: -
j_call: TRBJ2-1
cdr3_aa: CSNGPDERSYNEQFF
cdr3_nt: TGCAGCAATGGTCCGGACGAACGCTCCTACAATGAGCAGTTCTTC

d_call: TRBD2
v_call: TRBV10-1
clone_size: -
j_call: TRBJ2-5
cdr3_aa: CASSDSTSGRWETQYF
cdr3_nt: TGCGCCAGCAGTGACTCCACTAGCGGGAGATGGGAGACCCAGTACTTC

d_call: -
v_call: TRBV28
clone_size: once
j_call: TRBJ2-7
cdr3_aa: CASSPPPLYEQYF
cdr3_nt: TGTGCCAGCAGTCCCCCCCCTTTATACGAGCAGTACTTC

d_call: -
v_call: TRBV21-1
clone_size: -
j_call: TRBJ2-5
cdr3_aa: CASSTDRGPDETQYF
cdr3_nt: TGTGCCAGCAGCACCGACAGGGGTCCTGATGAGACCCAGTACTTC

d_call: -
v_call: TRBV20-1
clone_size: -
j_call: TRBJ2-1
cdr3_aa: CSASSANEQFF
cdr3_nt: TGCAGTGCTAGTAGCGCCAATGAGCAGTTCTTC

d_call: -
v_call: TRBV4-1
clone_size: -
j_call: TRBJ1-1
cdr3_aa: CASSQVVQTIEGTEAFF
cdr3_nt: TGCGCCAGCAGCCAAGTGGTCCAGACTATCGAGGGAACTGAAGCTTTCTTT

d_call: -
v_call: TRBV28
clone_size: -
j_call: TRBJ2-7
cdr3_aa: CASSQIPEAHQDYEQYF
cdr3_nt: TGTGCCAGCAGCCAGATCCCCGAGGCACATCAAGACTACGAGCAGTACTTC

d_call: -
v_call: TRBV4-1
clone_size: -
j_call: TRBJ1-1
cdr3_aa: CASSSEPGLNTEAFF
cdr3_nt: TGCGCCAGCAGCTCGGAACCGGGACTGAACACTGAAGCTTTCTTT

d_call: TRBD2
v_call: TRBV7-2
clone_size: -
j_call: TRBJ2-7
cdr3_aa: CASSFREGTYEQYF
cdr3_nt: TGTGCCAGCAGCTTTCGGGAGGGAACCTACGAGCAGTACTTC

d_call: TRBD2
v_call: TRBV2
clone_size: -
j_call: TRBJ2-7
cdr3_aa: CATGGTSRSSYEQYF
cdr3_nt: TGTGCCACCGGGGGGACTTCGAGGAGCTCCTACGAGCAGTACTTC

d_call: TRBD1
v_call: TRBV9
clone_size: -
j_call: TRBJ1-5
cdr3_aa: CASSTTGNSNQPQHF
cdr3_nt: TGTGCCAGCAGCACGACAGGGAATAGCAATCAGCCCCAGCATTTT

d_call: -
v_call: TRBV6-4
clone_size: once
j_call: TRBJ2-1
cdr3_aa: CASTDQAGIGNEQFF
cdr3_nt: TGTGCCAGCACCGACCAGGCGGGAATTGGGAATGAGCAGTTCTTC

d_call: -
v_call: TRBV29-1
clone_size: -
j_call: TRBJ2-7
cdr3_aa: CSVEGNPYEQYF
cdr3_nt: TGCAGCGTTGAAGGCAATCCCTACGAGCAGTACTTC

d_call: -
v_call: TRBV7-2
clone_size: -
j_call: TRBJ1-5
cdr3_aa: CASSLMGSNQPQHF
cdr3_nt: TGTGCCAGCAGCTTAATGGGCAGCAATCAGCCCCAGCATTTT

d_call: -
v_call: TRBV11-2
clone_size: once
j_call: TRBJ2-1
cdr3_aa: CASSPSGGSYNEQFF
cdr3_nt: TGTGCCAGCAGCCCCTCAGGAGGATCCTACAATGAGCAGTTCTTC

d_call: -
v_call: TRBV6-1
clone_size: -
j_call: TRBJ1-2
cdr3_aa: CASSDQGWSYGYTF
cdr3_nt: TGTGCCAGCAGTGATCAGGGTTGGTCCTATGGCTACACCTTC

d_call: -
v_call: TRBV5-1
clone_size: -
j_call: TRBJ1-1
cdr3_aa: CATGEQTNTEAFF
cdr3_nt: TGCGCCACCGGAGAACAGACGAACACTGAAGCTTTCTTT

d_call: TRBD1
v_call: TRBV19
clone_size: -
j_call: TRBJ2-3
cdr3_aa: CASRDGQGAGDTQYF
cdr3_nt: TGTGCCAGTAGAGACGGACAGGGGGCTGGGGATACGCAGTATTTT

d_call: -
v_call: TRBV5-1
clone_size: -
j_call: TRBJ2-5
cdr3_aa: CASSYQETQYF
cdr3_nt: TGCGCCAGCAGCTACCAAGAGACCCAGTACTTC

d_call: TRBD1
v_call: TRBV5-1
clone_size: -
j_call: TRBJ1-2
cdr3_aa: CASGRDRGSGYTF
cdr3_nt: TGCGCCAGCGGGCGGGACAGGGGAAGCGGCTACACCTTC

d_call: TRBD1
v_call: TRBV5-1
clone_size: -
j_call: TRBJ2-2
cdr3_aa: CASSLGQGSAGELFF
cdr3_nt: TGCGCCAGCAGCTTGGGACAGGGATCCGCCGGGGAGCTGTTTTTT

d_call: -
v_call: TRBV7-8
clone_size: -
j_call: TRBJ2-7
cdr3_aa: CASSLDPGVAPYEQYF
cdr3_nt: TGTGCCAGCAGCTTAGATCCGGGGGTCGCCCCGTACGAGCAGTACTTC

d_call: -
v_call: TRBV18
clone_size: -
j_call: TRBJ2-3
cdr3_aa: CASSPYASGTDTQYF
cdr3_nt: TGTGCCAGCTCACCATACGCTAGCGGCACAGATACGCAGTATTTT

d_call: -
v_call: TRBV7-9
clone_size: -
j_call: TRBJ2-7
cdr3_aa: CASSFDRNTYEQYF
cdr3_nt: TGTGCCAGCAGCTTCGACAGGAACACCTACGAGCAGTACTTC

d_call: -
v_call: TRBV6-6
clone_size: -
j_call: TRBJ1-1
cdr3_aa: CASTTERGHTEAFF
cdr3_nt: TGTGCCAGCACCACGGAACGCGGGCACACTGAAGCTTTCTTT

d_call: -
v_call: TRBV5-8
clone_size: once
j_call: TRBJ2-3
cdr3_aa: CASSLQSGADTQYF
cdr3_nt: TGTGCCAGCAGCTTGCAGTCTGGGGCAGATACGCAGTATTTT

d_call: -
v_call: TRBV21-1
clone_size: -
j_call: TRBJ2-7
cdr3_aa: CASSNDPPRRAGSYEQYF
cdr3_nt: TGTGCCAGCAGCAACGACCCCCCTCGACGCGCAGGGAGCTACGAGCAGTACTTC

d_call: -
v_call: TRBV7-3
clone_size: -
j_call: TRBJ2-1
cdr3_aa: CASSPRSPGPFSYNEQFF
cdr3_nt: TGTGCCAGCAGCCCAAGATCTCCGGGACCATTCTCCTACAATGAGCAGTTCTTC

d_call: TRBD2
v_call: TRBV5-1
clone_size: -
j_call: TRBJ2-7
cdr3_aa: CASSPGLADYSYEQYF
cdr3_nt: TGCGCCAGCAGCCCCGGACTAGCGGACTACTCCTACGAGCAGTACTTC

d_call: -
v_call: TRBV28
clone_size: -
j_call: TRBJ1-1
cdr3_aa: CASRPPGTVVAEAFF
cdr3_nt: TGTGCCAGCAGACCCCCCGGAACTGTGGTCGCTGAAGCTTTCTTT

d_call: -
v_call: TRBV29-1
clone_size: -
j_call: TRBJ2-3
cdr3_aa: CSVGGRNTDTQYF
cdr3_nt: TGCAGCGTTGGGGGTAGGAACACAGATACGCAGTATTTT

d_call: -
v_call: TRBV2
clone_size: -
j_call: TRBJ1-5
cdr3_aa: CASSSQGVNQPQHF
cdr3_nt: TGTGCCAGCTCTTCACAGGGAGTCAATCAGCCCCAGCATTTT

d_call: -
v_call: TRBV6-6
clone_size: -
j_call: TRBJ1-1
cdr3_aa: CASRPQGSGEAFF
cdr3_nt: TGTGCCAGCAGACCACAGGGTTCGGGTGAAGCTTTCTTT

d_call: -
v_call: TRBV27
clone_size: -
j_call: TRBJ1-1
cdr3_aa: CASSNGGIGDTEAFF
cdr3_nt: TGTGCCAGCAGTAACGGGGGGATAGGAGACACTGAAGCTTTCTTT

d_call: -
v_call: TRBV28
clone_size: -
j_call: TRBJ1-2
cdr3_aa: CASSLGGQRNYGYTF
cdr3_nt: TGTGCCAGCAGTTTAGGCGGACAGAGGAACTATGGCTACACCTTC

d_call: -
v_call: TRBV6-1
clone_size: -
j_call: TRBJ1-2
cdr3_aa: CASSDGGAVNGYTF
cdr3_nt: TGTGCCAGCAGTGACGGGGGGGCAGTAAACGGCTACACCTTC

d_call: TRBD2
v_call: TRBV11-2
clone_size: -
j_call: TRBJ2-5
cdr3_aa: CASSSPHSGVQETQYF
cdr3_nt: TGTGCCAGCAGTTCACCACATAGCGGGGTCCAAGAGACCCAGTACTTC

d_call: -
v_call: TRBV19
clone_size: -
j_call: TRBJ2-5
cdr3_aa: CASSRRTSETQYF
cdr3_nt: TGTGCCAGTAGCCGTCGGACCTCAGAGACCCAGTACTTC

d_call: TRBD2
v_call: TRBV28
clone_size: -
j_call: TRBJ2-4
cdr3_aa: CASSLLLAGAKNIQYF
cdr3_nt: TGTGCCAGCAGTTTATTACTAGCGGGAGCCAAAAACATTCAGTACTTC

d_call: -
v_call: TRBV28
clone_size: -
j_call: TRBJ2-2
cdr3_aa: CASSFWAGELFF
cdr3_nt: TGTGCCAGCAGTTTTTGGGCAGGGGAGCTGTTTTTT

d_call: TRBD1
v_call: TRBV30
clone_size: -
j_call: TRBJ2-2
cdr3_aa: CARGQVAGELFF
cdr3_nt: TGTGCCCGGGGACAGGTGGCCGGGGAGCTGTTTTTT

d_call: -
v_call: TRBV19
clone_size: -
j_call: TRBJ1-5
cdr3_aa: CASGAGEKAQHF
cdr3_nt: TGTGCCAGTGGTGCAGGGGAAAAGGCCCAGCATTTT

d_call: TRBD1
v_call: TRBV5-6
clone_size: -
j_call: TRBJ2-1
cdr3_aa: CASSLAAGGQGEQFF
cdr3_nt: TGTGCCAGCAGCTTGGCGGCAGGGGGCCAGGGTGAGCAGTTCTTC

d_call: -
v_call: TRBV5-8
clone_size: -
j_call: TRBJ1-1
cdr3_aa: CASSLDRRGYTEAFF
cdr3_nt: TGTGCCAGCAGCTTGGATAGGAGGGGGTACACTGAAGCTTTCTTT

d_call: -
v_call: TRBV30
clone_size: few
j_call: TRBJ1-1
cdr3_aa: CAWSVGMNTEAFF
cdr3_nt: TGTGCCTGGAGTGTGGGCATGAACACTGAAGCTTTCTTT

d_call: -
v_call: TRBV2
clone_size: -
j_call: TRBJ1-3
cdr3_aa: CASSEGFSGNTIYF
cdr3_nt: TGTGCCAGCAGTGAGGGTTTCTCTGGAAACACCATATATTTT

d_call: TRBD1
v_call: TRBV2
clone_size: -
j_call: TRBJ2-7
cdr3_aa: CASSEAARTGGYEQYF
cdr3_nt: TGTGCCAGCAGTGAAGCGGCCCGGACAGGTGGCTACGAGCAGTACTTC

d_call: -
v_call: TRBV19
clone_size: -
j_call: TRBJ2-6
cdr3_aa: CASSTGPSGANVLTF
cdr3_nt: TGTGCCAGTAGTACCGGGCCCTCTGGGGCCAACGTCCTGACTTTC